This T cell receptor (beta chain) was identified during a study of OX40 agonist ivuxolimab in advanced cancers. About the research overall: Patients assigned to dose escalation were diagnosed with hepatocellular carcinoma, melanoma, renal cell or head and neck cancer.

Profiled with immunoSEQ multiplex PCR; TCRdb holds only in-frame clones, not every one. Here the sample spans about 70,000 clones, over 75% being singletons. The ends were cut back, 2 bases at V and 0 bases at J, with 4 bases in the middle. Germline V gene lookup returns CDR1 KGHSH and CDR2 LQKENI. This CDR3 has 13 amino acids. On this clone itself: Its antigen is unknown.

Study-wide findings and caveats: With doses of 0.1 to 3.0 mg/kg, CD4+ and CD8+ blood T cells had undergone clonal expansion by week 6. Among the lowest peripheral clonal expansion occurred in 0.1-3.0 mg/kg partial responders. Among T cells, CD8+ cells averaged more expanded clones than CD4+ cells.

The receptor's source is an adult with an advanced solid tumor such as melanoma, head and neck, liver or kidney cancer. The chain has TRBV18 and TRBJ1-2; D remains unclear. The sample in question was CD4+ or CD8+ T cells sorted from blood, obtained in a trial of the OX40 agonist ivuxolimab. This CDR3 reads CASSPGANYGYTF. CDR3 in DNA: TGTGCCAGCTCACCAGGGGCTAACTATGGCTACACCTTC. The full variable domain, in which reference TRBV18 and TRBJ1-2 provide the parts outside the CDR3, is NAGVMQNPRHLVRRRGQEARLRCSPMKGHSHVYWYRQLPEEGLKFMVYLQKENIIDESGMPKERFSAEFPKEGPSILRIQQVVRGDSAAYFCASSPGANYGYTFGSGTRLTVV.